The next 9 T cell receptor beta chains were all read from a single sample in a study of control samples from healthy donors and cancer patients. Produced via immunoSEQ multiplex PCR; TCRdb's table is partial and in-frame only. In the table there are more than 85,000 clones, under 95% of which are singletons. The sequenced sample consisted of blood. These receptors were collected from a young woman in good health.

The chain is built from TRBV5-6 and TRBJ1-1, with TRBD1 identical over 9 bases. The CDR3 contains 15 residues. Germline CDR1 SGHDT, CDR2 YYEEEE. V shed 1 base, J shed 4 bases, and the junction held 5 bases outside the gene matches. The CDR3 is CASSLWDREGTEAFF. The CDR3 nucleotides are TGTGCCAGCAGCTTGTGGGACAGGGAGGGCACTGAAGCTTTCTTT. Based on the CDR3 plus reference TRBV5-6 and TRBJ1-1, the full variable domain is DAGVTQSPTHLIKTRGQQVTLRCSPKSGHDTVSWYQQALGQGPQFIFQYYEEEERQRGNFPDRFSGHQFPNYSSELNVNALLLGDSALYLCASSLWDREGTEAFFGQGTRLTVV.

The chain couples TRBV13 to TRBJ2-5; 7 bases are shared with TRBD2. J gave up 5 bases and V 0 bases, and 12 bases lay outside the gene matches. The CDR3 loop spans 17 amino acids. Germline CDR1 PRHDT, CDR2 FYEKMQ (reference sequence). This chain's CDR3 is CASSLGLLRGRKETQYF. The CDR3 coding sequence is TGTGCCAGCAGCTTAGGCCTTCTGCGCGGGAGAAAGGAGACCCAGTACTTC.

The chain couples TRBV29-1 to TRBJ1-3; the D is unclear. The CDR3 totals 13 residues. The V gene lost 5 bases and the J gene lost 9 bases, with 17 bases spanning the gap. Germline lookup yields CDR1 SQVTM and CDR2 ANQGSEA. CDR3: CSVRYQRDFTIYF. CDR3 in DNA: TGCAGCGTTAGGTACCAGAGAGATTTCACCATATATTTT.

The genes are TRBV6-5 and TRBJ1-1; D may be TRBD1 (6 bases). There are 14 residues in the CDR3. Trimming cost V 2 bases and J 4 bases, with 11 bases left between them. Germline CDR1 is MNHEY and CDR2 is SVGAGI. The CDR3 DNA is TGTGCCAGCAGTTACGCAGGGGTGTTCACTGAAGCTTTCTTT. Protein: CASSYAGVFTEAFF.

This clone was picked up one time. The chain carries TRBV29-1 and TRBJ2-5, with D possibly TRBD1 on 6 matching bases. V dropped 7 bases and J dropped 1 base, with 19 bases sitting between them. Germline CDR1 and CDR2: SQVTM and ANQGSEA. The length of the CDR3 is 15 residues. The CDR3 loop is CSGRPPGHSQETQYF. The CDR3 DNA reads TGCAGCGGGCGACCACCGGGACACAGCCAAGAGACCCAGTACTTC.

On this clone: Other DNA sequences of this sample code for an identical CDR3. J is TRBJ1-5 and V is TRBV6-5; D not certain. CDR1 is MNHEY and CDR2 is SVGAGI in the germline V gene. Trimming cost V 0 bases and J 0 bases, with 6 bases left between them. The CDR3 spans 15 residues. The CDR3 nucleotides read TGTGCCAGCAGTTACTCGGGGAATAGCAATCAGCCCCAGCATTTT. Encoded protein: CASSYSGNSNQPQHF.

This clone was detected only once. This chain uses TRBV7-9 with TRBJ1-5, with D unresolved. V was cut by 3 bases and J by 1 base, with 1 base left in between. The CDR3 contains 12 residues. Germline loops: CDR1 SEHNR, CDR2 FQNEAQ (reference sequence). The CDR3 loop reads CASSFSNQPQHF. CDR3 DNA sequence: TGTGCCAGCAGCTTCAGCAATCAGCCCCAGCATTTT.

This sequence joins TRBV28 and TRBJ1-2; no clear D. The germline V and J ends were trimmed by 4 bases and 4 bases, with 10 bases remaining between them. Germline-derived CDR1 and CDR2 are MDHEN and SYDVKM. The CDR3 extends over 13 amino acids. CDR3 nucleotide sequence: TGTGCCAGCAGTTCGCAGATCCTCTATGGCTACACCTTC. Amino acid sequence: CASSSQILYGYTF.

The V and J genes are TRBV30 and TRBJ2-2, with D uncertain. The CDR3 length is 14 residues. Trimming took off 0 bases at V and 6 bases at J, with 11 bases between the two ends. Germline V CDR1 and CDR2: GTSNPN, SVGIG (reference sequence). The CDR3: CAWSVRGGAGELFF. The CDR3 DNA reads as TGTGCCTGGAGTGTACGCGGTGGAGCCGGGGAGCTGTTTTTT.